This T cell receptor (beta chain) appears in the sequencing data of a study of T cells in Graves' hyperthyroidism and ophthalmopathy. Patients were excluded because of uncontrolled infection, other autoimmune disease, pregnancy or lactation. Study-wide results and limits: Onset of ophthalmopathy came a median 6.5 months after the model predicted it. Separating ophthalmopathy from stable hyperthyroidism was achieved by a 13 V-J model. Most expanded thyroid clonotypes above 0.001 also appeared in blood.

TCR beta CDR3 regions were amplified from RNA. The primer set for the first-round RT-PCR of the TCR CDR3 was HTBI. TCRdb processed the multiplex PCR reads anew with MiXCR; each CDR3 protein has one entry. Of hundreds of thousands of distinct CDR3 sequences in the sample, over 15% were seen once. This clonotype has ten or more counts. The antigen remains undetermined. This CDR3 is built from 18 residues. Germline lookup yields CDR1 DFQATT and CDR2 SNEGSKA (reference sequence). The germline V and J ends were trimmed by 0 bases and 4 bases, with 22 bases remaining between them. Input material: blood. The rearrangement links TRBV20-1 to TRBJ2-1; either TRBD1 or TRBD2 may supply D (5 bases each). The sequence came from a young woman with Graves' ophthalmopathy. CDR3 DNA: TGCAGTGCTAGAGATCAGTATGGGACCGAGGCCGGGTACAATGAGCAGTTCTTC. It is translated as CSARDQYGTEAGYNEQFF.